This T cell receptor (beta chain) was captured by sequencing in a study of early T cells in non-severe SARS-CoV-2 infection. This clonotype appeared a few times. CDR1 is ENHRY and CDR2 is SYGVKD in the germline V gene. There are 12 residues in the CDR3. Trimming cost V 4 bases and J 1 base, with 5 bases left between them. Unique molecular identifiers (one per individual cDNA molecule) were attached. TCRdb reprocessed the 5' RACE reads via MiXCR and lists one record per CDR3 protein. The sample includes 62,000 or so distinct CDR3 sequences, roughly 9% of them seen just once. This sequence joins TRBV10-3 and TRBJ2-7; the D gene is possibly TRBD1 (5 bases). The source was whole blood, collected at baseline. The receptor comes from an adult who was a healthcare worker with PCR-confirmed SARS-CoV-2 infection or an uninfected control (not recorded which). CDR3 sequence (DNA): TGTGCCATCAGTGGACAGTCCTACGAGCAGTACTTC. Translation gives CAISGQSYEQYF.